This TCR beta chain was identified during a study of CD8 T cells in Susac syndrome. CDR3 length: 13 residues. Germline values: CDR1 SGHRS, CDR2 YFSETQ. Trimming cost V 2 bases and J 6 bases; bases outside gene matches: 4. Random hexamers were used to reverse transcribe an amount of about 0.45 to 1 ug RNA. One entry per CDR3 protein results from TCRdb running MiXCR on the immunoSEQ multiplex PCR reads. The sample carries under 95,000 distinct CDR3 sequences, around 95% recorded once. The sequence derives from a human donor with Susac syndrome. Source material: CD8+ T cells from PBMCs. The chain employs TRBV5-1 and TRBJ2-7, with 8 bases that match TRBD1. The DNA of the CDR3 is TGCGCCAGCAGCTTAGGACAGGGTGGCGAGCAGTACTTC. Protein product: CASSLGQGGEQYF.